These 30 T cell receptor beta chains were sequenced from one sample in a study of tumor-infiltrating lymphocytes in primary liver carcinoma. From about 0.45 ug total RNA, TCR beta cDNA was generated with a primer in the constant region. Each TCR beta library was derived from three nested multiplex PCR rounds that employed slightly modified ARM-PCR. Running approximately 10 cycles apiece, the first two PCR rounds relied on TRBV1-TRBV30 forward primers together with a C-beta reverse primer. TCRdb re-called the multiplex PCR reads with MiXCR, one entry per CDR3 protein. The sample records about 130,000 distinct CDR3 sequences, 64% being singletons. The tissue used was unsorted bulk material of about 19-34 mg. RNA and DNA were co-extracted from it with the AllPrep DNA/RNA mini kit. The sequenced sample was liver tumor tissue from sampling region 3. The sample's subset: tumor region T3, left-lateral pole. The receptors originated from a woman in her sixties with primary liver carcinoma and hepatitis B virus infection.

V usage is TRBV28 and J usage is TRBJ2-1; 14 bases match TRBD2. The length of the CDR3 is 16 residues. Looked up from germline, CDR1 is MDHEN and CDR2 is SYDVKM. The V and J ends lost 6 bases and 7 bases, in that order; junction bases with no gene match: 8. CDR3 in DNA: TGTGCCAGCAGGAGACTAGCGGGAGGGCGGGGGAATGAGCAGTTCTTC. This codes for CASRRLAGGRGNEQFF. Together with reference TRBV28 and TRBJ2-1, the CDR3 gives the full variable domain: DVKVTQSSRYLVKRTGEKVFLECVQDMDHENMFWYRQDPGLGLRLIYFSYDVKMKEKGDIPEGYSVSREKKERFSLILESASTNQTSMYLCASRRLAGGRGNEQFFGPGTRLTVL.

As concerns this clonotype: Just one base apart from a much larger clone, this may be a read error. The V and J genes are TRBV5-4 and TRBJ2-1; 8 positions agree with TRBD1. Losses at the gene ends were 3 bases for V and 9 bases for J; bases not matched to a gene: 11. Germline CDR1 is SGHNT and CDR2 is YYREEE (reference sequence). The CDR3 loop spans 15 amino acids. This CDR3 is CASSSDRVFPIEQFF. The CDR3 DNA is TGTGCCAGCAGCTCGGACAGGGTATTCCCCATTGAGCAGTTCTTC.

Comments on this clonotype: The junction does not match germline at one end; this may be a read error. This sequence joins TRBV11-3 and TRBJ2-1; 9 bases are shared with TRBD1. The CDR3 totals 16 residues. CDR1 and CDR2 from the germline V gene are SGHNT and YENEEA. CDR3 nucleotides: TGTGCCAGCGGCCCCCCGCCGGGACAGGGAAACAATGAGCAATTCTTC. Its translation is CASGPPPGQGNNEQFF.

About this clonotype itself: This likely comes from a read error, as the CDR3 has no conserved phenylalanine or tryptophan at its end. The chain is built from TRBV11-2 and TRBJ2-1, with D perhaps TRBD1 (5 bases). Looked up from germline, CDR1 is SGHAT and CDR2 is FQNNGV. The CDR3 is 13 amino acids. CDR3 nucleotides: TGTGCCAGTAGCTTGGACATGGCCGATGAGCAGTTCCTC. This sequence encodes CASSLDMADEQFL.

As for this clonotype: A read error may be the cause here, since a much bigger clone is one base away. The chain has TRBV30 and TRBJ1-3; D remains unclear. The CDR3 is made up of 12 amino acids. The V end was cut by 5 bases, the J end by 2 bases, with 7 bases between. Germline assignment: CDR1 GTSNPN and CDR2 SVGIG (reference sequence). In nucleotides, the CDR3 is TGTGCCTGGGGTTTCACTGGAAACACCATATATTTT. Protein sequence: CAWGFTGNTIYF.

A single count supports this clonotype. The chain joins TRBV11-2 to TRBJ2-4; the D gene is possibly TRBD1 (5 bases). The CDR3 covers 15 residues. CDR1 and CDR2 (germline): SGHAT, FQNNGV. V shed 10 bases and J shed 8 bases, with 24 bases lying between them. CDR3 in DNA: TGTGCCAACAACTTAGATGGTTTGGGGCGCGACATTCAGTACTTC. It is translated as CANNLDGLGRDIQYF.

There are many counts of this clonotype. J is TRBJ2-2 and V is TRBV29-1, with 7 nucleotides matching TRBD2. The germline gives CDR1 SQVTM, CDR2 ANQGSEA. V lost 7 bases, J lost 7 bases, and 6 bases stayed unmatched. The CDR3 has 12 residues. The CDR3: CSGGEGVGELFF. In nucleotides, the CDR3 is TGCAGCGGTGGGGAGGGCGTCGGGGAGCTGTTTTTT.

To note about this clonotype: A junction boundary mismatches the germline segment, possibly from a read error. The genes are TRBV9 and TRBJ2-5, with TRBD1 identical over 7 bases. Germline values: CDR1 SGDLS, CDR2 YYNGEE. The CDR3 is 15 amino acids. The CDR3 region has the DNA TGTGCCAGCAGCGGAGGGGGCAGCGGACAAGAGACCCACTACTTC. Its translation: CASSGGGSGQETHYF.

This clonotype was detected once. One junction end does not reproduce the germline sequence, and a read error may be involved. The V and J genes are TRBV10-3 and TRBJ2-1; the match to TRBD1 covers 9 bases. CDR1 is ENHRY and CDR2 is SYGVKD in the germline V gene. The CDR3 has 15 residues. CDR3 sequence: CAISVVTGGGNEQLF. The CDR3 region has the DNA TGTGCCATCAGTGTAGTGACAGGGGGGGGCAATGAGCAGCTCTTC.

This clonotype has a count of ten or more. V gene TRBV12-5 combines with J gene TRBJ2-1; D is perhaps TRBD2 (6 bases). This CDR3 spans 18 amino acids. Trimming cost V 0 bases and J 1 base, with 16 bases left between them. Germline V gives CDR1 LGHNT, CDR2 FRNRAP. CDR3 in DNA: TGTGCTAGTGGTTTGGTAGTTGGCGGGAAAGAATCCTACAATGAGCAGTTCTTC. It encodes CASGLVVGGKESYNEQFF.

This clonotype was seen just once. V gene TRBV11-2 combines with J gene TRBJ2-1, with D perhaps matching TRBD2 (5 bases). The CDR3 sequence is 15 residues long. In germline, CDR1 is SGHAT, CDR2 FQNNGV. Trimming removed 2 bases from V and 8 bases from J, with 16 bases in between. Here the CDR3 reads CASSLWCEGPHEQFF. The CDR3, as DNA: TGTGCCAGCAGCTTATGGTGCGAGGGCCCCCATGAGCAGTTCTTC.

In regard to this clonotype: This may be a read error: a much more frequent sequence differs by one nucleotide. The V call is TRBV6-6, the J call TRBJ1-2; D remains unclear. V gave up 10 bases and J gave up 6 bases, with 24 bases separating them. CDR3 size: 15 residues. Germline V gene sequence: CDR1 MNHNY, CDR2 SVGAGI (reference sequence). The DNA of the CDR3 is TGTGCCAACACCCGCGCGGGAGATCCCCAGCATGGCTACACCTTC. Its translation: CANTRAGDPQHGYTF.

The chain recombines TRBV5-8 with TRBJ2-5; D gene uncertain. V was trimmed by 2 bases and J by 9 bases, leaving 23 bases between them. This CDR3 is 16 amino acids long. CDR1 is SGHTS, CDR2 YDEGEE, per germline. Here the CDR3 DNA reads TGTGCCAGCAGCTTTCCATCCGACTGGATCGGATATTCCCAGTACTTC. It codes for CASSFPSDWIGYSQYF.

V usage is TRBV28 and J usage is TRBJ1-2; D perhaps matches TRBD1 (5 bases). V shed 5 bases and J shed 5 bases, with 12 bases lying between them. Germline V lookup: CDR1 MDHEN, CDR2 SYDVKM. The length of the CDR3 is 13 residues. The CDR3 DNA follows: TGTGCCAGCAGTGGCGTGACAGAATATGGCTACACCTTC. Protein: CASSGVTEYGYTF.

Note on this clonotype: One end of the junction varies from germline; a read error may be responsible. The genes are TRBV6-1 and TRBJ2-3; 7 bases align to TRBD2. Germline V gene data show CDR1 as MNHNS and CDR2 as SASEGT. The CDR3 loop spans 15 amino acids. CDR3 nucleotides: TGTGCCTGCAGGGAGTCTAGCGGAAGGGCCGGCACGCAGTATTTT. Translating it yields CACRESSGRAGTQYF.

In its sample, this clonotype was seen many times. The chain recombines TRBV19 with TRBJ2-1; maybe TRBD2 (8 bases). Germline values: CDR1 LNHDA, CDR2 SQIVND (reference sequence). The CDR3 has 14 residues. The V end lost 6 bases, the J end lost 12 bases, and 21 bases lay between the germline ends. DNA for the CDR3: TGTGCCAGTAGCACGGACAGGTTCGGACTAGCGCAGTTCTTC. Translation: CASSTDRFGLAQFF.

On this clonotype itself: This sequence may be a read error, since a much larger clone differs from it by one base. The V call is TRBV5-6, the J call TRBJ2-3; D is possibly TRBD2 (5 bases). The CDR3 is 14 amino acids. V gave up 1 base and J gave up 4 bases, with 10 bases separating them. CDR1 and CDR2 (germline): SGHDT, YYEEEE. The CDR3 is CASSLTGVADTQYF. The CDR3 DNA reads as TGTGCCAGCAGCTTGACCGGGGTAGCAGATACGCAGTATTTT.

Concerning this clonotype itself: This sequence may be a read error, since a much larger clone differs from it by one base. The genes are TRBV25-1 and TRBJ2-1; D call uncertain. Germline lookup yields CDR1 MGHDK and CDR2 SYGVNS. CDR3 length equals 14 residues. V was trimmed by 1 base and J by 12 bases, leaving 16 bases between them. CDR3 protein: CASSESGPLGVQFF. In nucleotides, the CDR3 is TGTGCCAGCAGTGAATCCGGCCCGTTGGGTGTGCAGTTCTTC.

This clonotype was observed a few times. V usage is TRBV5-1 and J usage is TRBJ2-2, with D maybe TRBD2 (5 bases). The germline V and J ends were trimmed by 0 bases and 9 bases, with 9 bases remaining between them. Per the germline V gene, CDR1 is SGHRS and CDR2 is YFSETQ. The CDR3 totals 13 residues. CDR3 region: CASSLAGSRELFF. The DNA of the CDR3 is TGCGCCAGCAGCTTGGCTGGGAGCCGGGAGCTGTTTTTT.

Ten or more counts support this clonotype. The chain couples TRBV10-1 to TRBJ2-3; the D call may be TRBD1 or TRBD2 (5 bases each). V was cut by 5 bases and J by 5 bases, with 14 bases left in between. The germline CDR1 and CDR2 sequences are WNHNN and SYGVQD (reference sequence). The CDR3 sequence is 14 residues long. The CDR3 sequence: CASSRDAARDTQYF. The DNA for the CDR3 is TGCGCCAGCAGTCGGGACGCGGCGCGAGATACGCAGTATTTT.

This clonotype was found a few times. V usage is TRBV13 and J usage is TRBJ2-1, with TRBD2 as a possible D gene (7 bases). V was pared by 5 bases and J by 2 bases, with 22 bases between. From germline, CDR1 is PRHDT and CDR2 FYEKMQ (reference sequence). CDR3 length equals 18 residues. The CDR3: CASSDLDGGRGTYNEQFF. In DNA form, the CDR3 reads TGTGCCAGCAGCGACTTGGACGGGGGGCGGGGAACCTACAATGAGCAGTTCTTC.

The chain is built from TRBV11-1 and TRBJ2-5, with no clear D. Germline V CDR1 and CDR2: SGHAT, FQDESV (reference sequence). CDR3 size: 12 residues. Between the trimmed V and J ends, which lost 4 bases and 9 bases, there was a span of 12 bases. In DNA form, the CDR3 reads TGTGCCAGCAGCTCTGGCGCTCTGGCCCAGTACTTC. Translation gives CASSSGALAQYF. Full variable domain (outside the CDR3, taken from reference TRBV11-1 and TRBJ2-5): EAEVAQSPRYKITEKSQAVAFWCDPISGHATLYWYRQILGQGPELLVQFQDESVVDDSQLPKDRFSAERLKGVDSTLKIQPAELGDSAMYLCASSSGALAQYFGPGTRLLVL.

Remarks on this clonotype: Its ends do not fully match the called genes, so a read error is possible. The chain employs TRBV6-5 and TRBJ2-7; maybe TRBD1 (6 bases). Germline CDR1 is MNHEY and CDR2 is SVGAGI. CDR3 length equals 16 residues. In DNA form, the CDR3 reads TGTGCTAGCAGTTCCAATACCGGGACACCAGCTATGGAGCGGTACTTC. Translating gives CASSSNTGTPAMERYF.

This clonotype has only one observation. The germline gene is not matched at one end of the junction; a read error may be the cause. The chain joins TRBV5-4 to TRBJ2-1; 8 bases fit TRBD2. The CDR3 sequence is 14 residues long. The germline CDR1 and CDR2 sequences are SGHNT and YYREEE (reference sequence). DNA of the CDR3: TGTGGCAGCAGCGGGGGTAGCTCCTACAATGAGCAGTTCTTC. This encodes CGSSGGSSYNEQFF. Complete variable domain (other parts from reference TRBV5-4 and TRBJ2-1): ETGVTQSPTHLIKTRGQQVTLRCSSQSGHNTVSWYQQALGQGPQFIFQYYREEENGRGNFPPRFSGLQFPNYSSELNVNALELDDSALYLCGSSGGSSYNEQFFGPGTRLTVL.

This CDR3 reads CASSRVTRPENEQFF. CDR3 sequence (DNA): TGCGCCAGCAGCCGAGTCACAAGGCCGGAGAATGAGCAGTTCTTC. This chain connects TRBV4-1 to TRBJ2-1; D not resolved. The V and J ends lost 4 bases and 7 bases respectively, with 17 bases between them. CDR3 size: 15 residues. CDR1 and CDR2 from the germline V gene are MGHRA and YSYEKL.

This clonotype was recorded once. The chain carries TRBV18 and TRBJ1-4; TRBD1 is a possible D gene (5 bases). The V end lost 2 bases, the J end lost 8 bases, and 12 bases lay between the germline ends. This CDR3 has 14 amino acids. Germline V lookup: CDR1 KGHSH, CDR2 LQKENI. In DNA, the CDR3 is TGTGCCAGCTCACCAGGCGGGGGTGAGGAAAAACTGTTTTTT. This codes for CASSPGGGEEKLFF.

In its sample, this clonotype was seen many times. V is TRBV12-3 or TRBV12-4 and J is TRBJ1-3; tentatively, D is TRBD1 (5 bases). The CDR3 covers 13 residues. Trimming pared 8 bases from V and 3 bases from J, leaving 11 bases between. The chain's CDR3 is CASRRGDGNTIYF. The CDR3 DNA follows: TGTGCCAGCCGTCGGGGGGATGGAAACACCATATATTTT.

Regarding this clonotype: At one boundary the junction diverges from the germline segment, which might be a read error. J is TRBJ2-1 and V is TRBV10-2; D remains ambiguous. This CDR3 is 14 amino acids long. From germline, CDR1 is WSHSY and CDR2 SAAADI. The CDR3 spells CDSTAPLQSDEQFF. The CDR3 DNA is TGCGACAGCACGGCTCCCCTACAGAGCGATGAGCAGTTCTTC.

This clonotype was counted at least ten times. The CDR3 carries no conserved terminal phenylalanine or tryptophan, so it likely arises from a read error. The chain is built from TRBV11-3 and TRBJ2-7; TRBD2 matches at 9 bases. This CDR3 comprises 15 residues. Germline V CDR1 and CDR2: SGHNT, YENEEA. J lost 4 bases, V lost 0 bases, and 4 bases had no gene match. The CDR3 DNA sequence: TGTGCCAGCAGCTTAGAGGGTAGCGGGAGTTACGAGCAGTACCTC. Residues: CASSLEGSGSYEQYL.

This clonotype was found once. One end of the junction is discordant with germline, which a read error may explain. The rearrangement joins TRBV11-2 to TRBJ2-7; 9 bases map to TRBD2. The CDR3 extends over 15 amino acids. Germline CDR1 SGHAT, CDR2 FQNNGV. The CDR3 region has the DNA TGTGCCTGCAGCGAGACCGGGACTAGCTTTTACGACCAGTACTTC. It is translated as CACSETGTSFYDQYF.